Sequencing of this T cell receptor beta chain was carried out in a study of cytomegalovirus exposure and HLA in healthy donors. Study-wide results and limits: The study designated 164 TCR beta chains cytomegalovirus-associated. Sequencing likely caused a cluster of highly shared sequence variants.

The PCR contained 60 Vbeta and 13 Jbeta primers. Per the authors' pipeline: In a later analysis, of 80 million or so unique beta chains, approximately 10 million appeared in at least two donors. Method: immunoSEQ multiplex PCR; TCRdb's copy keeps in-frame clones and lacks some. For V, J and clone size, that table is used; D and trimming come from the DNA. The table includes about 250,000 clones, 70% to 90% detected once. On this clone: Its specificity is unknown.

CDR1 is SSHAT, CDR2 FNYEAQ, per germline (reference sequence). Trimming pared 10 bases from V and 1 base from J, leaving 11 bases between. CDR3 length: 12 residues. This TCR was sampled from a girl aged 2-10 years in good health and CMV-seronegative. The chain carries TRBV7-7 and TRBJ2-7, with D perhaps TRBD1 (6 bases). What was sequenced was PBMCs. In DNA form, the CDR3 reads TGTGCCAATGGGACAAGATCCTACGAGCAGTACTTC. This encodes CANGTRSYEQYF.